These 5 T cell receptor beta chains were sequenced from one sample in a study of technical replicates of blood from a handful of donors. Profiling relied on immunoSEQ multiplex PCR, and the TCRdb table lists in-frame clones only, not all of them. Among 54,000 or so clones listed, around 94% were seen once. The sequenced sample was T cells isolated from PBMCs. The receptors originated from a human donor in good health.

The CDR3 DNA reads as TGTGCCAGCAGAGACAGGAACACCGGGGAGCTGTTTTTT. It encodes CASRDRNTGELFF. This rearrangement joins TRBV28 to TRBJ2-2, with D perhaps matching TRBD1 (5 bases). The CDR3 totals 13 residues. The germline V gene has CDR1 MDHEN and CDR2 SYDVKM. V lost 6 bases and J lost 1, with 6 bases in between.

The rearrangement uses TRBV7-9 and TRBJ1-2, with TRBD1 identical over 7 bases. V lost 1 base to trimming and J lost 8 bases; unmatched junction nucleotides: 4. Germline loops: CDR1 SEHNR, CDR2 FQNEAQ (reference sequence). The CDR3 spans 13 residues. The CDR3 is CASSLEGGYGYTF. The CDR3, as DNA: TGTGCCAGCAGCTTAGAAGGGGGCTACGGCTACACCTTC. Complete variable domain (other parts from reference TRBV7-9 and TRBJ1-2): DTGVSQNPRHKITKRGQNVTFRCDPISEHNRLYWYRQTLGQGPEFLTYFQNEAQLEKSRLLSDRFSAERPKGSFSTLEIQRTEQGDSAMYLCASSLEGGYGYTFGSGTRLTVV.

This clone has just one count. V and J are TRBV20-1 and TRBJ1-2; D unresolved. Germline V lookup: CDR1 DFQATT, CDR2 SNEGSKA (reference sequence). The ends were cut back, 6 bases at V and 3 bases at J, with 5 bases in the middle. The CDR3 is 10 residues long. For the CDR3, the DNA is TGCAGTGCCGGGGACTATGGCTACACCTTC. This sequence encodes CSAGDYGYTF.

This clone showed up just once. The chain carries TRBV23-1 and TRBJ1-1, with D tentatively TRBD1 (6 bases). TRBV23-1 is identified as an open reading frame with a role that is uncertain. V lost 6 bases, J lost 5 bases, and 16 bases lay in between. CDR3 size: 14 residues. CDR3 sequence (DNA): TGCGCCAGCAGCCCAAGGGGAGGGGGAACTGAAGCTTTCTTT. Amino acids: CASSPRGGGTEAFF.

The chain is built from TRBV11-2 and TRBJ1-4; 8 bases map to TRBD1. V shed 10 bases and J 7 bases; nucleotides not matched to a gene: 14. The CDR3 length is 15 residues. Germline V CDR1 and CDR2: SGHAT, FQNNGV. CDR3 sequence: CATQEQGAIGEKLFF. CDR3 nucleotides: TGTGCCACACAAGAGCAGGGGGCGATCGGTGAAAAACTGTTTTTT.